This T cell receptor (beta chain) emerged from a study of blood T cell repertoires in COVID-19. This table comes from immunoSEQ multiplex PCR, and its TCRdb copy is limited to in-frame clones, with some not included. The data show 380,000 or so clones, with around nine tenths seen just once and 0.95% to 1% held by the top ten. CDR3 length: 14 residues. V gave up 4 bases and J gave up 7 bases; unmatched junction bases: 10. Per the germline V gene, CDR1 is LNHDA and CDR2 is SQIVND (reference sequence). The chain combines TRBV19 with TRBJ2-7; 7 bases align to TRBD1. The sequencing input was PBMCs or T cells enriched from blood (not recorded which). The TCR was taken from a woman aged 25-40 years with acute COVID-19. In DNA form, the CDR3 reads TGTGCCAGTAGTAGTCTTGGAACAGGGGCGGAGCAGTACTTC. Its translation is CASSSLGTGAEQYF.